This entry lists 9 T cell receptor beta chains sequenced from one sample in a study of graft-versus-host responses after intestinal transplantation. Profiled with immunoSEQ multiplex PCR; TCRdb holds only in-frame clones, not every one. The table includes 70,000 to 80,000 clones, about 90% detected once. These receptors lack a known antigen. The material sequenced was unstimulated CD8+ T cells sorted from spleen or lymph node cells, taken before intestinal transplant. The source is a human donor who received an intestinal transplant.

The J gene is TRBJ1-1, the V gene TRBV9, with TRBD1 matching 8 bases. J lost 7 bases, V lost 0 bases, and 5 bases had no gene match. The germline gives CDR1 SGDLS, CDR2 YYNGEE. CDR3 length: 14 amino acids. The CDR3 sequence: CASSVAGGVGEAFF. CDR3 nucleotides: TGTGCCAGCAGCGTAGCAGGGGGCGTCGGTGAAGCTTTCTTT.

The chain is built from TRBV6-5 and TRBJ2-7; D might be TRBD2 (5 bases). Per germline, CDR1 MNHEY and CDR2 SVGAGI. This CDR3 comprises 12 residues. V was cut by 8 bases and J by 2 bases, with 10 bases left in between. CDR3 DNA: TGTGCCAGCGGACTGGGGACCTACGAGCAGTACTTC. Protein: CASGLGTYEQYF.

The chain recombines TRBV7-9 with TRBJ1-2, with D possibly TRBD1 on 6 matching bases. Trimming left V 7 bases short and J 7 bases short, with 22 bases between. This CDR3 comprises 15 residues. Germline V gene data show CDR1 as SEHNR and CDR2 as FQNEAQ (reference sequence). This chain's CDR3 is CASTGPQGRSIGYTF. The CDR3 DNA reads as TGTGCCAGCACTGGGCCGCAGGGGCGGTCGATTGGCTACACCTTC.

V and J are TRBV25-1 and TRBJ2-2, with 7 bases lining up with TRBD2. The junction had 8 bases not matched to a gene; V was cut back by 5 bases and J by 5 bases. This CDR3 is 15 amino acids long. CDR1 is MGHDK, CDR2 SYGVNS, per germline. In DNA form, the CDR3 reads TGTGCCAGCAGTTATGTGGGACTACCAACCGGGGAGCTGTTTTTT. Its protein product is CASSYVGLPTGELFF.

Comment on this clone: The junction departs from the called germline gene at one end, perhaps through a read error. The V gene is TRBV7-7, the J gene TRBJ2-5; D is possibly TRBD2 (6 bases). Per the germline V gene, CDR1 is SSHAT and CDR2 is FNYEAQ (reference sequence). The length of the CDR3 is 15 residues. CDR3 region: CASSLHGSGQETQYF. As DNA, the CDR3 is TGTGCTAGCAGCTTACACGGTAGCGGACAAGAGACCCAGTACTTC.

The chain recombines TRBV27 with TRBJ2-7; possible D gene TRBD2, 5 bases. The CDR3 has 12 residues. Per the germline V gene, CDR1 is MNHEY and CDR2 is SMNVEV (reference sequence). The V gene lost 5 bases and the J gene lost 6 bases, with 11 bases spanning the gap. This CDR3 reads CASSPGVREQYF. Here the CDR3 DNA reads TGTGCCAGCAGTCCCGGGGTGCGCGAGCAGTACTTC.

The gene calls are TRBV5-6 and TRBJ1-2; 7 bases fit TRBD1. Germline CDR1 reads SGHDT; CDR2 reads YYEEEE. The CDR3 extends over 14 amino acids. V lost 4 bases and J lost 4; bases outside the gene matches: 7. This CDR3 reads CASSPGQEPYGYTF. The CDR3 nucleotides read TGTGCCAGCAGCCCCGGACAGGAACCCTATGGCTACACCTTC.

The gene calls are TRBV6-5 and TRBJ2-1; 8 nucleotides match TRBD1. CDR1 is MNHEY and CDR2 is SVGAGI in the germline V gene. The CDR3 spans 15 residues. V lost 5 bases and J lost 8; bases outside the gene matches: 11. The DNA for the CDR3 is TGTGCCAGCAGTACAACAGGGGGATCGGCTTATGAGCAGTTCTTC. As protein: CASSTTGGSAYEQFF.

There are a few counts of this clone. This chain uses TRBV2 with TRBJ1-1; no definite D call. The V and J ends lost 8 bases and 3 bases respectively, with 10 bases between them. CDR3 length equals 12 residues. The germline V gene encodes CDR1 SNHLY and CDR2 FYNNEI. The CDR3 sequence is CASAEADTEAFF. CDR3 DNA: TGTGCCAGCGCTGAGGCAGACACTGAAGCTTTCTTT.